Below, 18 T cell receptor beta chains from the same sample are listed, as sequenced in a study of blood T cell repertoires in COVID-19. Here immunoSEQ multiplex PCR was the method, and the copy in TCRdb shows in-frame clones only, minus some. The profile covers about 190,000 clones, with approximately 91% appearing a single time and around 6.6% taken by the ten largest. The specimen sequenced was peripheral blood. These receptor sequences come from a woman aged 40 to 50 who had recovered from COVID-19.

The chain is built from TRBV7-9 and TRBJ1-4; TRBD1 might be the D (5 bases). CDR3 length equals 12 residues. The germline CDR1 and CDR2 sequences are SEHNR and FQNEAQ (reference sequence). V lost 4 bases to trimming and J lost 6 bases, with 6 bases between them. CDR3 DNA: TGTGCCAGCAGCTCGGGGGATGAAAAACTGTTTTTT. Its translation: CASSSGDEKLFF.

The genes are TRBV4-3 and TRBJ2-3, with D hard to call. Looked up from germline, CDR1 is LGHNA and CDR2 is YSLEER. This CDR3 has 16 residues. Trimming removed 1 base from V and 2 bases from J, with 13 bases in between. CDR3 sequence reads: CASSQGFSGFTDTQYF. The CDR3 coding sequence is TGCGCCAGCAGCCAAGGCTTTTCAGGCTTCACAGATACGCAGTATTTT.

CDR3 in DNA: TGTGCCATCAGTGACTTACTCTCCTACGAGCAGTACTTC. Its translation: CAISDLLSYEQYF. V is TRBV10-3 and J is TRBJ2-7; no clear D. This CDR3 region has 13 residues. Germline V lookup: CDR1 ENHRY, CDR2 SYGVKD. The ends were cut back, 3 bases at V and 0 bases at J, with 6 bases in the middle.

The chain employs TRBV2 and TRBJ2-1, with TRBD2 matching 9 bases. The CDR3 spans 15 residues. The trim removed 2 bases at V and 4 bases at J, leaving 3 bases unmatched. Germline V gene sequence: CDR1 SNHLY, CDR2 FYNNEI. The CDR3 nucleotides are TGTGCCAGCAGTGAACGGACTAGCGCTTACAATGAGCAGTTCTTC. Encoded protein: CASSERTSAYNEQFF.

V usage is TRBV30 and J usage is TRBJ1-6; 8 bases are shared with TRBD1. CDR1 and CDR2 (germline): GTSNPN, SVGIG (reference sequence). There are 16 residues in the CDR3. V lost 2 bases and J lost 7; bases outside the gene matches: 10. In DNA form, the CDR3 reads TGTGCCTGGAGTCCCCCGGGACAGGTCGGGAATTCACCCCTCCACTTT. Protein sequence: CAWSPPGQVGNSPLHF.

The rearrangement links TRBV29-1 to TRBJ1-1, with D possibly being TRBD1 (5 bases). The CDR3 sequence is 14 residues long. Between the trimmed V and J ends, which lost 3 bases and 1 base, there was a span of 12 bases. Germline V CDR1 and CDR2: SQVTM, ANQGSEA. The CDR3 DNA follows: TGCAGCGTTGATAAAAGGGGCGAGAACACTGAAGCTTTCTTT. Translated, it gives CSVDKRGENTEAFF.

The genes are TRBV15 and TRBJ2-7; a weak D match, TRBD1 (5 bases). The CDR3 has 14 residues. Germline V CDR1 and CDR2: LNHNV, YYDKDF (reference sequence). V gave up 3 bases and J gave up 6 bases, with 15 bases separating them. CDR3 DNA: TGTGCCACCAGCAGTGTAACCCAGGGTCCCGAGCAGTACTTC. Translation gives CATSSVTQGPEQYF.

J is TRBJ2-1 and V is TRBV5-4, with 7 bases identical to TRBD2. Germline CDR1 SGHNT, CDR2 YYREEE (reference sequence). V shed 7 bases and J 4 bases; nucleotides not matched to a gene: 11. This CDR3 contains 15 residues. The CDR3 loop reads CASSKGGREYNEQFF. In nucleotides, the CDR3 is TGTGCCAGCTCCAAGGGCGGGAGAGAATACAATGAGCAGTTCTTC.

J is TRBJ2-4 and V is TRBV21-1; the table assigns TRBD2, which was not confirmed against the DNA. TRBV21-1 counts as a pseudogene. The CDR3 runs 16 residues. DNA of the CDR3: TGTGCCAGCAGCAAAGCGGAGGGTTTGGAGGAAAACATTCAGTACTTC. It codes for CASSKAEGLEENIQYF.

This chain joins TRBV7-2 and TRBJ2-5; a weak D match, TRBD2 (5 bases). The V end was cut by 3 bases, the J end by 4 bases, with 9 bases between. Germline V gives CDR1 SGHTA, CDR2 FQGNSA. The CDR3 loop spans 13 amino acids. CDR3 nucleotides: TGTGCCAGCAGCTTTGTGGGGAGAGAGACCCAGTACTTC. This codes for CASSFVGRETQYF.

The chain links TRBV7-9 to TRBJ2-1; the match to TRBD2 covers 12 bases. The CDR3 is 17 amino acids. CDR1 SEHNR and CDR2 FQNEAQ come from the germline V gene (reference sequence). Trimming cost V 5 bases and J 8 bases; bases outside gene matches: 13. The CDR3 DNA follows: TGTGCCAGCAGCCAAACCCAGGGACTAGCGGGCAGCGATGAGCAGTTCTTC. Encoded protein: CASSQTQGLAGSDEQFF.

The chain carries TRBV10-3 and TRBJ2-5, with 7 bases identical to TRBD1. The trim removed 5 bases at V and 2 bases at J, leaving 5 bases unmatched. This CDR3 region has 14 residues. CDR1 ENHRY and CDR2 SYGVKD come from the germline V gene. The CDR3 bases are TGTGCCATCAGTAACCGACAGGGTCAAGAGACCCAGTACTTC. Its translation is CAISNRQGQETQYF.

The chain couples TRBV25-1 to TRBJ2-7, with D maybe TRBD1 (5 bases). The CDR3 is 13 amino acids. Germline V CDR1 and CDR2: MGHDK, SYGVNS. V lost 5 bases and J 0 bases, leaving 8 bases between the germline ends. CDR3 nucleotide sequence: TGTGCCAGCAGTATGGACAACTCCTACGAGCAGTACTTC. Protein: CASSMDNSYEQYF.

This chain connects TRBV19 to TRBJ1-5, with 7 positions matching TRBD1. With 6 bases clipped from V and 1 base from J, the junction kept 9 bases outside the gene matches. Per the germline V gene, CDR1 is LNHDA and CDR2 is SQIVND (reference sequence). CDR3 size: 16 residues. CDR3 coding DNA: TGTGCCAGTAGGACCAAGGGACAGTTCAGCAATCAGCCCCAGCATTTT. Residues: CASRTKGQFSNQPQHF.

The chain uses TRBV27 and TRBJ1-5; TRBD1 might be the D (5 bases). Looked up from germline, CDR1 is MNHEY and CDR2 is SMNVEV (reference sequence). V lost 2 bases and J 9 bases, leaving 26 bases between the germline ends. The CDR3 totals 18 residues. The CDR3 protein is CASSLRARGKTDTWPQHF. As DNA, the CDR3 is TGTGCCAGCAGTTTAAGGGCTCGGGGGAAGACGGACACTTGGCCCCAGCATTTT.

The gene calls are TRBV6-6 and TRBJ1-2; TRBD1 aligns across 10 bases. Per germline, CDR1 MNHNY and CDR2 SVGAGI (reference sequence). The CDR3 consists of 15 residues. J was trimmed by 4 bases and V by 6 bases; bases with no gene match: 8. CDR3 residues: CASSKDRGVFYGYTF. The DNA for the CDR3 is TGTGCCAGCAGCAAGGACAGGGGGGTGTTCTATGGCTACACCTTC.

This chain joins TRBV11-2 and TRBJ2-1, with 10 nucleotides matching TRBD1. The CDR3 loop spans 16 amino acids. V gave up 6 bases and J gave up 7 bases; unmatched junction bases: 12. CDR1 is SGHAT and CDR2 is FQNNGV in the germline V gene. CDR3 sequence reads: CASRTVRTGGRNEQFF. The CDR3 nucleotides read TGTGCCAGCAGGACAGTGAGGACAGGGGGGAGGAATGAGCAGTTCTTC. Using reference TRBV11-2 and TRBJ2-1 for the parts outside the CDR3, the full variable domain is EAGVAQSPRYKIIEKRQSVAFWCNPISGHATLYWYQQILGQGPKLLIQFQNNGVVDDSQLPKDRFSAERLKGVDSTLKIQPAKLEDSAVYLCASRTVRTGGRNEQFFGPGTRLTVL.

The chain is built from TRBV19 and TRBJ2-5; D possibly corresponds to TRBD2 (5 bases). This CDR3 is 16 amino acids long. Germline lookup yields CDR1 LNHDA and CDR2 SQIVND (reference sequence). Trimming took 5 bases from V and 7 from J, leaving 23 bases between them. CDR3: CASSVHPDSAKGTQYF. CDR3 nucleotide sequence: TGTGCCAGTAGTGTTCACCCGGACTCCGCAAAGGGGACCCAGTACTTC.